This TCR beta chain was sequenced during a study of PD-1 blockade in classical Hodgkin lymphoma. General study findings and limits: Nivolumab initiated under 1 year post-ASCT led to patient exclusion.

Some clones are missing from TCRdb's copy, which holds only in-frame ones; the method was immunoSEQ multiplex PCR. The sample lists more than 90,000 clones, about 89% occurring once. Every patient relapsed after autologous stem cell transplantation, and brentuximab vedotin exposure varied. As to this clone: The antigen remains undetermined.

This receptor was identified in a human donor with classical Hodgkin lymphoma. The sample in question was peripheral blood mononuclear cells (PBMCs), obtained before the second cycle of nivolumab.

CDR3 nucleotides: TGTGCCAGCTCAGTCACTAGCGGGAGTACAGATACGCAGTATTTT. Its translation: CASSVTSGSTDTQYF. This chain links TRBV18 with TRBJ2-3; the match to TRBD2 covers 11 bases. CDR1 is KGHSH, CDR2 LQKENI, per germline. This CDR3 has 15 residues. V was clipped by 5 bases and J by 3 bases; unmatched bases: 4.